The rows below give T cell receptor beta chains drawn from one sample of a study of T cell repertoires in cytomegalovirus infection. From the reads, TCRdb called clonotypes with MiXCR, one entry per CDR3 protein. Of around 330,000 distinct CDR3 sequences listed, roughly 15% are singletons. The sequenced material came from PBMCs. The receptors derive from a human donor in good health (CMV status not recorded). Some clones in this sample may be carry-over from other donors' samples. The CDR3 runs from the conserved cysteine through the conserved F or W. Fields, in order: V gene, J gene, D gene, clone size, CDR3 DNA, CDR3 protein. The D gene is left open where the match is weak. Size is stated for part of the rows, as once, few or many counts, or as a class when the clone is expanded.

>TRBV29-1|TRBJ2-1|TRBD2|.
TGCAGCGCTGCGGATCTAGCGGGGGGACACAATGAGCAGTTCTTC
CSAADLAGGHNEQFF
>TRBV4-1|TRBJ2-5|TRBD2|few
TGCGCCAGCAGCCAGGCTAGCGGGGGGTCCAGGGAGACCCAGTACTTC
CASSQASGGSRETQYF
>TRBV4-1|TRBJ1-4|TRBD1|few
TGCGCCAGCAGCCCGAGCCTCTGGACAGGGAGGAATGAAAAACTGTTTTTT
CASSPSLWTGRNEKLFF
>TRBV7-2|TRBJ1-1|TRBD1|many
TGTGCCAGCAGCTTCACAGGGGGCGTAGAAGCTTTCTTT
CASSFTGGVEAFF
>TRBV7-6|TRBJ1-2|.|.
TGTGCCAGCAGCTTAGACGCCGGAGGATATGGCTACACCTTC
CASSLDAGGYGYTF
>TRBV2|TRBJ2-7|.|.
TGTGCCAGCAGTGACTACCGGGGACCCTACGAGCAGTACTTC
CASSDYRGPYEQYF
>TRBV29-1|TRBJ2-7|.|once
TGCAGCGTTGAAGGGTCCAGGGAGGACTACGAGCAGTACTTC
CSVEGSREDYEQYF
>TRBV7-2|TRBJ1-6|TRBD1|many
TGTGCCAGCACCGGTGACAGGGGGCACAATTCACCCCTCCACTTT
CASTGDRGHNSPLHF
>TRBV7-9|TRBJ1-2|TRBD1|once
TGTGCCAGCAGGGCGACAGGGGGAGCTGGCTACACCTTC
CASRATGGAGYTF
>TRBV20-1|TRBJ1-4|.|.
TGCAGTGCTACACGATTAACTAATGAAAAACTGTTTTTT
CSATRLTNEKLFF
>TRBV28|TRBJ1-2|.|many
TGTGCCAGCAGTGAAAGGAACTACTATGGCTACACCTTC
CASSERNYYGYTF
>TRBV5-6|TRBJ2-3|TRBD2|few
TGTGCCAGCAGCTTAGGGACTAGCCGGACAGATACGCAGTATTTT
CASSLGTSRTDTQYF
>TRBV29-1|TRBJ2-1|.|.
TGCAGCGTTGAAGTAGACCCCCAGCCACCCTCCTACAATGAGCAGTTCTTC
CSVEVDPQPPSYNEQFF
>TRBV12-3/TRBV12-4|TRBJ1-2|.|many
TGTGCCAGCAGCCCGAACAGGCGCGGTCGGGGTGGCTACACCTTC
CASSPNRRGRGGYTF
>TRBV6-5|TRBJ1-2|.|.
TGTGCCAGCAGGAGGTCCCGATTCGACTACACCTTC
CASRRSRFDYTF
>TRBV19|TRBJ1-1|.|.
TGTGCCAGTTCGCGGGAGGGCATGAACACTGAAGCTTTCTTT
CASSREGMNTEAFF
>TRBV20-1|TRBJ1-5|.|.
TGCAGTGCAGAGAGGAGGCGCGGTAGTCAGCCCCAGCATTTT
CSAERRRGSQPQHF
>TRBV6-1|TRBJ2-7|TRBD2|many
TGTGCCAGCAGGGTGACTAGCGCGATCCCCCACGAGCAGTACTTC
CASRVTSAIPHEQYF
>TRBV7-2|TRBJ2-2|.|many
TGTGCCAGCAGCTTAGTCCAGGGGACGTTAAGGCTGTTTTTT
CASSLVQGTLRLFF
>TRBV28|TRBJ2-7|.|few
TGTGCCAGCAACCCGACCGCAGGGTACGAGCAGTACTTC
CASNPTAGYEQYF
>TRBV20-1|TRBJ1-4|.|few
TGCAGTGCTCAAGGCCGAAGGTTGGATAATGAAAAACTGTTTTTT
CSAQGRRLDNEKLFF
>TRBV7-2|TRBJ2-7|TRBD1|many
TGTGCCAGCAGCTTAGCCGGACAGGGCTCCTACGAGCAGTACTTC
CASSLAGQGSYEQYF
>TRBV5-1|TRBJ1-1|.|.
TGCGCCAGCAGCTTGGGTCCAACCAACACTGAAGCTTTCTTT
CASSLGPTNTEAFF
>TRBV7-8|TRBJ2-7|TRBD1|many
TGTGCCAGCAGCTTAGCGTCGACAGGGGGCACCCCCTACGAGCAGTACTTC
CASSLASTGGTPYEQYF
>TRBV7-2|TRBJ1-6|.|many
TGTGCCAGCAGCTGGGATTATAATTCACCCCTCCACTTT
CASSWDYNSPLHF
>TRBV20-1|TRBJ1-2|.|.
TGCAGTGCTAGCCGCAGCGAGTATGGCTACACCTTC
CSASRSEYGYTF
>TRBV7-2|TRBJ1-1|.|many
TGTGCCAGCAGCTTAGCAGGGAGAGCTTTCTTT
CASSLAGRAFF
>TRBV20-1|TRBJ2-5|.|.
TGCAGTGCTAGAGGCGCGGGGGCCCTGCAAGAGACCCAGTACTTC
CSARGAGALQETQYF
>TRBV5-1|TRBJ2-7|.|.
TGCGCCAGCAGCATGGGGACGGGCGGAACCTCCTACGAGCAGTACTTC
CASSMGTGGTSYEQYF
>TRBV7-8|TRBJ1-4|.|many
TGTGCCAGCAGCTTAGGGCCCGCGAGGGAACTGTTTTTT
CASSLGPARELFF
>TRBV7-2|TRBJ2-1|.|many
TGTGCCAGCAGCTTCCTCTCTAGCGAGGGTGAGCAGTTCTTC
CASSFLSSEGEQFF
>TRBV7-6|TRBJ1-2|.|many
TGTGCCAGCAGCCCAGGGAACGGGGTTCTTGGAACTAACTATGGCTACACCTTC
CASSPGNGVLGTNYGYTF
>TRBV6-1|TRBJ2-6|.|few
TGTGCCAGCAGTGAAGGTGACACTAGAGACGTCCTGACTTTC
CASSEGDTRDVLTF
>TRBV27|TRBJ2-3|TRBD2|.
TGTGCCAGCACCGGTCTCTCGAGCGGGGTGGATACGCAGTATTTT
CASTGLSSGVDTQYF
>TRBV6-2/TRBV6-3|TRBJ2-7|.|few
TGTGCCAGCAGTTTGGGGGACGCCGGATACGAGCAGTACTTC
CASSLGDAGYEQYF
>TRBV12-3/TRBV12-4|TRBJ1-5|.|.
TGTGCCAGCAGACACAGGGAATCTCATCAGCCCCAGCATTTT
CASRHRESHQPQHF
>TRBV24-1|TRBJ2-2|TRBD2|many
TGTGCCACGAGTCCCGGGACTAGAGACACCGGGGAGCTGTTTTTT
CATSPGTRDTGELFF
>TRBV6-5|TRBJ2-2|.|.
TGTGCCAGCACTGGGGGGCACACCGGGGAGCTGTTTTTT
CASTGGHTGELFF
>TRBV4-1|TRBJ1-2|TRBD1|once
TGCGCCAGCAGCCAAGCCAGCGGGCAGGGGGTGGCCTATGGCTACACCTTC
CASSQASGQGVAYGYTF
>TRBV9|TRBJ2-4|TRBD1|.
TGTGCCAGCAGCGGACAGGGGAGTCCTGGAAACATTCAGTACTTC
CASSGQGSPGNIQYF
>TRBV29-1|TRBJ2-7|TRBD2|.
TGCAGCGTTTCCGGGACTAGCGGGGGGTACGACTACGAGCAGTACTTC
CSVSGTSGGYDYEQYF
>TRBV28|TRBJ2-2|.|few
TGTGCCAGCACCACAGGGCCGAACACCGGGGAGCTGTTTTTT
CASTTGPNTGELFF
>TRBV19|TRBJ2-3|.|few
TGTGCCAGTAGTCCGGGACGGTCAAAAAGCACAGATACGCAGTATTTT
CASSPGRSKSTDTQYF
>TRBV7-8|TRBJ2-7|TRBD1|many
TGTGCCAGCAGCTTACACGGACAGGCGGCTTACTACGAGCAGTACTTC
CASSLHGQAAYYEQYF
>TRBV6-1|TRBJ2-7|TRBD1|many
TGTGCCAGCAGTGAAACGACAGGGGCCTACGAGCAGTACTTC
CASSETTGAYEQYF
>TRBV6-5|TRBJ1-1|.|few
TGTGCCAGCAGTTACTCGATCCCGGGGGCGCCGGGCACTGAAGCTTTCTTT
CASSYSIPGAPGTEAFF
>TRBV27|TRBJ1-6|.|many
TGTGCCAGCAGGACGGACATCTCCTATAATTCACCCCTCCACTTT
CASRTDISYNSPLHF
>TRBV4-2|TRBJ2-5|.|few
TGTGCCAGCAGCCAAGGGCAGGGCTACCAAGAGACCCAGTACTTC
CASSQGQGYQETQYF